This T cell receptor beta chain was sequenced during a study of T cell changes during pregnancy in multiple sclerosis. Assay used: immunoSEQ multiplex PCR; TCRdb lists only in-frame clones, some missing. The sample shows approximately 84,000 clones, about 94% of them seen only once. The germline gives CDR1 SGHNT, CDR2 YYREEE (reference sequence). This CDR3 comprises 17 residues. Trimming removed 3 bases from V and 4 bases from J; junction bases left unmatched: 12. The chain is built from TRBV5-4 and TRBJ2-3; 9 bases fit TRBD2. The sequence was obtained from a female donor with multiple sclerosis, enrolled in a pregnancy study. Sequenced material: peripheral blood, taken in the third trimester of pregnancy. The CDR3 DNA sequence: TGTGCCAGCAGCTGGGGGTCGTGGAGCGGGGGGTCAGATACGCAGTATTTT. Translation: CASSWGSWSGGSDTQYF.